The 15 T cell receptor beta chains reported below all come from one sample, sequenced in a study of cytomegalovirus exposure and HLA in healthy donors. PCR amplification relied on 60 Vbeta primers (plus 13 Jbeta primers). Some clones are missing from TCRdb's copy, which holds only in-frame ones; the method was immunoSEQ multiplex PCR. Of 200,000 to 250,000 clones in the sample, roughly 91% were seen once. Sequenced input: PBMCs. The receptors derive from a woman aged 18-35 years in good health and CMV-seronegative.

Only a few counts were recorded for this clone. The V and J genes are TRBV6-5 and TRBJ1-3; maybe TRBD1 (5 bases). Germline lookup yields CDR1 MNHEY and CDR2 SVGAGI. The CDR3 covers 15 residues. V lost 6 bases to trimming and J lost 3 bases, with 15 bases between them. The CDR3 DNA reads as TGTGCCAGCAGACCCGACAGAGGAAATGGAAACACCATATATTTT. Its protein is CASRPDRGNGNTIYF.

This rearrangement joins TRBV30 to TRBJ1-2; 10 bases match TRBD1. Germline values: CDR1 GTSNPN, CDR2 SVGIG (reference sequence). This CDR3 contains 13 residues. V lost 4 bases and J lost 5; bases outside the gene matches: 4. CDR3 amino acids: CAWTPDRGYGYTF. DNA of the CDR3: TGTGCCTGGACACCGGACAGGGGGTATGGCTACACCTTC.

This clone was seen a handful of times. The chain is built from TRBV5-8 and TRBJ1-1; 9 nucleotides match TRBD1. The CDR3 extends over 14 amino acids. From germline, CDR1 is SGHTS and CDR2 YDEGEE. V shed 2 bases and J 4 bases; nucleotides not matched to a gene: 3. This CDR3 is CASSLPDRGTEAFF. The CDR3 region has the DNA TGTGCCAGCAGCTTACCGGACAGGGGCACTGAAGCTTTCTTT.

The chain couples TRBV10-3 to TRBJ2-7; D may be TRBD2 (6 bases). Germline V CDR1 and CDR2: ENHRY, SYGVKD. The CDR3 covers 11 residues. V was shortened by 6 bases and J by 7 bases, with 10 bases between the two germline ends. The CDR3 DNA reads TGTGCCATCAGCCTAGCGAGAGAGCAGTACTTC. Translated: CAISLAREQYF.

This chain uses TRBV23-1 with TRBJ1-6; 8 bases align to TRBD1. TRBV23-1 is an open reading frame whose function is uncertain. V shed 6 bases, J shed 11 bases, and the junction held 6 bases outside the gene matches. The CDR3 extends over 13 amino acids. CDR3 in DNA: TGCGCCAGCAGCGGACAGGGTGGAACACCCCTCCACTTT. Translating it yields CASSGQGGTPLHF.

This chain uses TRBV9 with TRBJ2-2, with 7 bases lining up with TRBD1. V dropped 1 base and J dropped 6; count of bases not matched to a gene: 9. The CDR3 runs 16 residues. Germline V lookup: CDR1 SGDLS, CDR2 YYNGEE. Here the CDR3 DNA reads TGTGCCAGCAGCGTACCACAGGGGTTATTAGCCGGGGAGCTGTTTTTT. The encoded protein is CASSVPQGLLAGELFF.

V and J are TRBV19 and TRBJ1-2; the D is unclear. The germline V gene has CDR1 LNHDA and CDR2 SQIVND (reference sequence). The CDR3 has 17 amino acids. With 5 bases removed from V and 8 bases from J, the gap between germline ends came to 27 bases. In nucleotides, the CDR3 is TGTGCCAGTAGTGAGTTTCGGGGAAGTCCCAGATCACGGGGCTACACCTTC. Translated, it gives CASSEFRGSPRSRGYTF.

V and J are TRBV29-1 and TRBJ2-5, with TRBD1 matching over 7 bases. From germline, CDR1 is SQVTM and CDR2 ANQGSEA. The CDR3 spans 12 residues. The V and J ends lost 5 bases and 5 bases, in that order; junction bases with no gene match: 5. CDR3 protein: CSVLRDSETQYF. In DNA, the CDR3 is TGCAGCGTTCTACGGGACAGCGAGACCCAGTACTTC.

The V gene is TRBV19, the J gene TRBJ1-1; 8 bases are shared with TRBD1. CDR1 LNHDA and CDR2 SQIVND come from the germline V gene (reference sequence). Unmatched junction bases numbered 11, after V lost 5 bases and J lost 6 bases. This CDR3 contains 15 residues. This CDR3 reads CASSPYQGARSEAFF. The CDR3 bases are TGTGCCAGTAGTCCTTATCAGGGGGCGAGGTCTGAAGCTTTCTTT.

The chain has TRBV7-9 and TRBJ2-4, with D tentatively TRBD2 (5 bases). V was shortened by 6 bases and J by 5 bases, with 8 bases between the two germline ends. Germline CDR1 and CDR2: SEHNR and FQNEAQ (reference sequence). This CDR3 contains 12 residues. The CDR3 loop reads CASSRGENIQYF. The CDR3 nucleotides are TGTGCCAGCAGTCGGGGAGAAAACATTCAGTACTTC.

V usage is TRBV7-9 and J usage is TRBJ2-3; TRBD2 matches at 10 bases. Germline V CDR1 and CDR2: SEHNR, FQNEAQ (reference sequence). The CDR3 extends over 16 amino acids. V trimming: 0 bases; J trimming: 2 bases; junction bases outside the gene matches: 2. This CDR3 is CASSLALAGTTDTQYF. The CDR3 nucleotides read TGTGCCAGCAGCTTAGCACTAGCGGGGACCACAGATACGCAGTATTTT.

The V gene is TRBV9, the J gene TRBJ2-1; the match to TRBD2 covers 7 bases. CDR3 length equals 15 residues. The ends lost 6 bases at V and 8 bases at J; junction bases unmatched: 14. Germline V lookup: CDR1 SGDLS, CDR2 YYNGEE. The chain's CDR3 is CASNNQRDPIYEQFF. CDR3 in DNA: TGTGCCAGCAATAATCAGCGGGACCCTATTTATGAGCAGTTCTTC.

This clone showed up just a few times. The J gene is TRBJ2-4, the V gene TRBV5-1, with D hard to call. Germline V gene data show CDR1 as SGHRS and CDR2 as YFSETQ. This CDR3 region has 13 residues. Trimming left V 0 bases short and J 7 bases short, with 8 bases between. The CDR3 nucleotides read TGCGCCAGCAGCTTGGCCACATGGAACATTCAGTACTTC. It translates to CASSLATWNIQYF.

The chain joins TRBV5-6 to TRBJ2-1; 12 bases line up with TRBD2. Germline values: CDR1 SGHDT, CDR2 YYEEEE. This CDR3 comprises 15 residues. Unmatched junction bases numbered 5, after V lost 4 bases and J lost 6 bases. The CDR3 DNA is TGTGCCAGCAGCCCTAGCGGGAGGGCCATCAATGAGCAGTTCTTC. Translation gives CASSPSGRAINEQFF.

The V gene is TRBV4-3, the J gene TRBJ1-5; TRBD1 is a possible D gene (5 bases). The length of the CDR3 is 15 residues. CDR1 is LGHNA and CDR2 is YSLEER in the germline V gene. V dropped 1 base and J dropped 4 bases, with 11 bases sitting between them. CDR3 DNA sequence: TGCGCCAGCAGCCAAGTCTGGCAGGGAAATCAGCCCCAGCATTTT. Its translation: CASSQVWQGNQPQHF.